Below, 29 T cell receptor beta chains from the same sample are listed, as sequenced in a study of spatial heterogeneity in lung cancer (dated by TCRdb to the late 2010s). Library construction relied on 5' RACE. Sequencing relied on a NextSeq 500. Using fastp at Q25 and MiXCR, TCRdb reprocessed the public reads and kept productive beta chains. Rows are combined by CDR3 protein, so each entry shows the most common genes and DNA. The sample includes about 94,000 distinct CDR3 sequences, with roughly 21% observed a single time. The biggest ten clones account for about a fifth of the sample. Per the publication, the time point label means: blood at routine non-recurrence follow-up after resection. The input for sequencing was PBMCs, taken at follow-up. The receptors here all came from a male donor with early-stage non-small cell lung cancer.

V is TRBV7-2 and J is TRBJ2-4; no firm D call. Trimming took 0 bases from V and 1 from J, leaving 7 bases between them. The CDR3 runs 15 residues. Germline V gene lookup returns CDR1 SGHTA and CDR2 FQGNSA. The CDR3 loop reads CASSLAGRAKNIQYF. CDR3 sequence (DNA): TGTGCCAGCAGCTTAGCAGGCAGGGCCAAAAACATTCAGTACTTC.

The V gene is TRBV6-2 or TRBV6-3, the J gene TRBJ1-1; 7 bases are shared with TRBD1. The V segment lost 10 bases and the J segment 8 bases; nucleotides outside the gene matches: 7. Germline-derived CDR1 and CDR2 are MNHEY and SVGEGT. This CDR3 has 11 amino acids. The chain's CDR3 is CAIKGATEAFF. The DNA for the CDR3 is TGTGCCATCAAGGGGGCAACCGAAGCTTTCTTT.

The chain has TRBV18 and TRBJ1-2; 9 nucleotides agree with TRBD1. The CDR3 sequence is 14 residues long. Trimming took 6 bases from V and 1 from J; bases not matched to a gene: 3. The V gene's germline CDR1 is KGHSH and CDR2 LQKENI. The CDR3 coding sequence is TGTGCCAGCTCCCGGACAGGGGATAACTATGGCTACACCTTC. Amino acids: CASSRTGDNYGYTF.

CDR3 DNA: TGTGCCACCAGCAGAGTTATAAGAGGGGGCACCGGGGAGCTGTTTTTT. It codes for CATSRVIRGGTGELFF. The chain links TRBV15 to TRBJ2-2; weak D call: TRBD1 (6 bases). This CDR3 region has 16 residues. Germline-derived CDR1 and CDR2 are LNHNV and YYDKDF (reference sequence). V dropped 1 base and J dropped 4 bases, with 13 bases sitting between them.

This chain connects TRBV10-3 to TRBJ2-2, with 11 nucleotides matching TRBD2. The V and J ends lost 4 bases and 3 bases, in that order; junction bases with no gene match: 7. Germline V CDR1 and CDR2: ENHRY, SYGVKD. This CDR3 has 17 residues. The CDR3 DNA follows: TGTGCCATCAGTGCACCTATGGGACTAGCGGACACCGGGGAGCTGTTTTTT. Translated: CAISAPMGLADTGELFF.

This chain links TRBV18 with TRBJ1-2, with D possibly being TRBD1 (5 bases). Germline CDR1 KGHSH, CDR2 LQKENI. The V and J ends lost 5 bases and 0 bases respectively, with 13 bases between them. The CDR3 length is 15 residues. The CDR3 DNA reads as TGTGCCAGCTCATCCCGACAGAATACTAACTATGGCTACACCTTC. This codes for CASSSRQNTNYGYTF.

This rearrangement joins TRBV20-1 to TRBJ2-3; weak D call: TRBD2 (6 bases). Germline CDR1 DFQATT, CDR2 SNEGSKA (reference sequence). V was clipped by 0 bases and J by 7 bases, with 11 bases between them. This CDR3 comprises 13 residues. CDR3 DNA: TGCAGTGCTAGAGATCTTGGGAGGTATACGCAGTATTTT. This codes for CSARDLGRYTQYF.

This clonotype was found once. The chain carries TRBV5-1 and TRBJ1-1; TRBD1 matches at 7 bases. Trimming cost V 6 bases and J 5 bases; bases outside gene matches: 13. From germline, CDR1 is SGHRS and CDR2 YFSETQ. The CDR3 contains 15 residues. The CDR3 DNA reads as TGCGCCAGCACAACAGGGGCGAGGATGGGTACTGAAGCTTTCTTT. Amino acids: CASTTGARMGTEAFF.

CDR3 in amino acids: CASSDQTGGRSPLHF. CDR3 DNA sequence: TGTGCCAGCAGTGACCAAACAGGGGGCCGGTCACCCCTCCACTTT. This chain joins TRBV6-1 and TRBJ1-6; 9 bases are shared with TRBD1. This CDR3 region has 15 residues. The J segment lost 10 bases and the V segment lost 3 bases, leaving 7 bases of the junction unmatched. CDR1 and CDR2 (germline): MNHNS, SASEGT.

This clonotype has at least ten counts. The V call is TRBV20-1, the J call TRBJ2-7, with 7 bases lining up with TRBD2. Germline V CDR1 and CDR2: DFQATT, SNEGSKA (reference sequence). After removal of 6 bases from V and 0 bases from J, the junction contained 11 bases not matched to a gene. The CDR3 covers 15 residues. The CDR3 DNA is TGCAGTGCCGCGTCACTAGCGTCGAGCTCCTACGAGCAGTACTTC. Translated: CSAASLASSSYEQYF.

This clonotype was counted between two and nine times. Written as DNA, the CDR3 is TGTGCCAGCAGCTTAGAAGTCGGGGAGCTGTTTTTT. Amino acid sequence: CASSLEVGELFF. The chain links TRBV7-8 to TRBJ2-2; D is unresolved. CDR3 length equals 12 residues. V was trimmed by 1 base and J by 7 bases, leaving 4 bases between them. Germline-derived CDR1 and CDR2 are SGHVS and FQNEAQ.

This clonotype was picked up a small number of times. The V and J genes are TRBV5-1 and TRBJ1-4; 9 nucleotides agree with TRBD1. V lost 4 bases to trimming and J lost 2 bases; unmatched junction nucleotides: 6. The germline V gene encodes CDR1 SGHRS and CDR2 YFSETQ. This CDR3 contains 16 residues. CDR3 protein: CASSRTGTGTNEKLFF. In DNA, the CDR3 is TGCGCCAGCAGCCGAACCGGGACAGGGACTAATGAAAAACTGTTTTTT.

This clonotype was recorded once. The rearrangement joins TRBV6-2 or TRBV6-3 to TRBJ2-3; TRBD2 agrees at 8 bases. Germline V lookup: CDR1 MNHEY, CDR2 SVGEGT. V lost 5 bases and J lost 6; bases outside the gene matches: 28. The CDR3 totals 21 residues. CDR3 nucleotides: TGTGCCAGCAGTAAAAACCTGCTGGGTTGGCGGGGGGCACCAACAACGGATACGCAGTATTTT. Translation gives CASSKNLLGWRGAPTTDTQYF.

This clonotype was counted many times. The chain is built from TRBV2 and TRBJ2-7; D is uncertain. The CDR3 is 13 residues long. Germline V gene lookup returns CDR1 SNHLY and CDR2 FYNNEI. V was pared by 1 base and J by 3 bases, with 7 bases between. The CDR3 region is CASSEGPYYEQYF. Written as DNA, the CDR3 is TGTGCCAGCAGTGAAGGTCCTTACTACGAGCAGTACTTC.

This chain joins TRBV19 and TRBJ2-1; D is undetermined. V was shortened by 5 bases and J by 8 bases, with 13 bases between the two germline ends. CDR3 length equals 13 residues. Germline V gene sequence: CDR1 LNHDA, CDR2 SQIVND (reference sequence). CDR3 sequence (DNA): TGTGCCAGTAGTCGGCAACGATGGGATGAGCAGTTCTTC. Protein: CASSRQRWDEQFF.

This clonotype was detected a few times. The chain links TRBV20-1 to TRBJ2-1; D not resolved. The CDR3 is 16 residues long. The germline V and J ends were trimmed by 3 bases and 7 bases, with 22 bases remaining between them. Germline V CDR1 and CDR2: DFQATT, SNEGSKA (reference sequence). CDR3 protein: CSASPVVTVTRNEQFF. The CDR3 DNA is TGCAGTGCTAGCCCTGTAGTAACGGTTACTCGGAATGAGCAGTTCTTC.

The chain is built from TRBV19 and TRBJ1-5; no clear D gene. The CDR3 consists of 12 residues. The germline CDR1 and CDR2 sequences are LNHDA and SQIVND (reference sequence). Trimming left V 5 bases short and J 6 bases short, with 8 bases between. The CDR3 bases are TGTGCCAGTAGTCTAGGCGTTCAGCCCCAGCATTTT. It specifies CASSLGVQPQHF.

This clonotype was recorded a few times. This chain uses TRBV5-4 with TRBJ1-2; 8 bases are shared with TRBD1. The J segment lost 2 bases and the V segment lost 4 bases, leaving 4 bases of the junction unmatched. CDR1 and CDR2 (germline): SGHNT, YYREEE (reference sequence). The CDR3 length is 14 residues. The CDR3 region has the DNA TGTGCCAGCAGCCAAAGGACAGGGAACTATGGCTACACCTTC. This encodes CASSQRTGNYGYTF.

The J gene is TRBJ1-6, the V gene TRBV10-2, with 7 bases aligning to TRBD1. Trimming removed 4 bases from V and 8 bases from J; junction bases left unmatched: 2. The length of the CDR3 is 13 residues. CDR1 WSHSY and CDR2 SAAADI come from the germline V gene. The CDR3 coding sequence is TGCGCCAGCAGTGGTGACAGGGATTCACCCCTCCACTTT. Residues: CASSGDRDSPLHF.

This clonotype was seen a few times. This chain joins TRBV5-6 and TRBJ2-2, with D perhaps being TRBD1 or TRBD2 (5 bases each). Per germline, CDR1 SGHDT and CDR2 YYEEEE. This CDR3 spans 17 amino acids. Trimming shortened V by 0 bases and J by 5 bases, and 17 bases separated the two germline ends. CDR3 DNA: TGTGCCAGCAGCTTGGATCGGGGCGCAATGGGGACCGGGGAGCTGTTTTTT. Its translation: CASSLDRGAMGTGELFF.

DNA of the CDR3: TGTGCCAGCTCACCTTCGGGACAGGGCGAAGGCTACACCTTC. Protein sequence: CASSPSGQGEGYTF. This sequence joins TRBV18 and TRBJ1-2, with 9 positions matching TRBD1. The CDR3 extends over 14 amino acids. V dropped 3 bases and J dropped 8; count of bases not matched to a gene: 7. Germline CDR1 KGHSH, CDR2 LQKENI.

The chain combines TRBV30 with TRBJ2-3, with D unresolved. Trimming left V 4 bases short and J 3 bases short, with 17 bases between. The CDR3 has 15 amino acids. Germline CDR1 reads GTSNPN; CDR2 reads SVGIG (reference sequence). CDR3 in amino acids: CAWTSRVLPTDTQYF. The CDR3 nucleotides are TGTGCCTGGACCTCCCGGGTCCTTCCAACAGATACGCAGTATTTT.

J is TRBJ1-5 and V is TRBV6-1, with a possible D match to TRBD1 (6 bases). The CDR3 is 18 residues long. Deletions cut 6 bases from V and 1 base from J, with 22 bases between. Germline CDR1 is MNHNS and CDR2 is SASEGT. The CDR3 nucleotides read TGTGCCAGCAGCCTCCACGAGGGGACACTCCGGAGCAATCAGCCCCAGCATTTT. Amino acids: CASSLHEGTLRSNQPQHF.

Sample share makes this clonotype medium-sized (0.01 to 0.1%). The chain links TRBV28 to TRBJ2-4, with D possibly being TRBD1 or TRBD2 (5 bases each). The CDR3 extends over 12 amino acids. Germline V gene data show CDR1 as MDHEN and CDR2 as SYDVKM. V was pared by 8 bases and J by 6 bases, with 11 bases between. DNA for the CDR3: TGTGCCAGCTCGACCGGGACAAACATTCAGTACTTC. Residues: CASSTGTNIQYF.

This clonotype showed up just a few times. The chain uses TRBV29-1 and TRBJ2-1; 9 nucleotides align to TRBD2. The germline CDR1 and CDR2 sequences are SQVTM and ANQGSEA. The CDR3 is 14 amino acids. V lost 4 bases, J lost 6 bases, and 7 bases stayed unmatched. The CDR3: CSVVRAGGGNEQFF. The CDR3 DNA reads as TGCAGCGTTGTTCGAGCGGGAGGAGGCAATGAGCAGTTCTTC.

This clonotype occurred a few times. This sequence joins TRBV20-1 and TRBJ2-3; D gene uncertain. The CDR3 has 15 amino acids. The V end was cut by 5 bases, the J end by 0 bases, with 15 bases between. CDR1 is DFQATT, CDR2 SNEGSKA, per germline (reference sequence). As DNA, the CDR3 is TGCAGTGCTCAACAGCGTTCCTCTAGCACAGATACGCAGTATTTT. It specifies CSAQQRSSSTDTQYF.

Only a few counts were recorded for this clonotype. The chain couples TRBV10-3 to TRBJ2-6; D possibly corresponds to TRBD2 (6 bases). CDR3 length: 15 residues. Between the trimmed V and J ends, which lost 6 bases and 1 base, there was a span of 10 bases. The germline V gene encodes CDR1 ENHRY and CDR2 SYGVKD. The CDR3, as DNA: TGTGCCATCAGCGGGGGACCTTCTGGGGCCAACGTCCTGACTTTC. It encodes CAISGGPSGANVLTF.

The rearrangement links TRBV4-2 to TRBJ1-2, with TRBD1 as a possible D gene (5 bases). Germline values: CDR1 LGHNA, CDR2 YNFKEQ. The CDR3 consists of 17 residues. V lost 0 bases and J 2 bases, leaving 16 bases between the germline ends. The CDR3: CASSQEGVGPINYGYTF. In DNA, the CDR3 is TGTGCCAGCAGCCAAGAAGGGGTCGGACCCATCAACTATGGCTACACCTTC.

This clonotype was recorded a few times. The V gene is TRBV27, the J gene TRBJ2-7, with 9 bases aligning to TRBD1. Germline CDR1 is MNHEY and CDR2 is SMNVEV (reference sequence). Unmatched junction bases numbered 7, after V lost 4 bases and J lost 6 bases. The CDR3 covers 14 residues. This chain's CDR3 is CASSYADRGLEQYF. CDR3 bases: TGTGCCAGCAGTTACGCGGACAGGGGTCTCGAGCAGTACTTC.